This TCR beta chain originates from a study of molecular identifiers for immune sequencing clone quantification. The germline CDR1 and CDR2 sequences are MNHEY and SVGAGI. V was pared by 5 bases and J by 3 bases, with 23 bases between. The CDR3 runs to 17 residues. From the PCR reads, TCRdb called clonotypes with MiXCR, one entry per CDR3 protein. The sample includes about 640,000 distinct CDR3 sequences, just under 20% of them seen just once. V and J are TRBV6-5 and TRBJ2-7; D is perhaps TRBD1 (7 bases). Material for sequencing was naive CD8+ T cells from blood, with Jurkat cell RNA spiked in. As for subset: FACS-sorted CD8+CD4-CCR7+CD45RA+ naive T cells. This receptor was identified in a human donor in good health. Some libraries in this study had Jurkat cell RNA spiked in. As DNA, the CDR3 is TGTGCCAGCAGTATAGGGCAGGGGGGTTTCAGGGGCTACGAGCAGTACTTC. It encodes CASSIGQGGFRGYEQYF.